Listed below are T cell receptor beta chains from one sample, sequenced in a study of T cell responses to AZD1222 COVID-19 vaccine. The protocol was immunoSEQ multiplex PCR, while the TCRdb copy is restricted to in-frame clones and leaves out a portion. Of some 91,000 clones in the sample, 85% to 95% were seen once. Sequences were derived from peripheral blood, sampled on day 0 of AZD1222 vaccination. These receptors originate from an adult in good health. CDR3s include the opening cysteine and the closing phenylalanine or tryptophan. The D gene is left open where the match is weak. Not all rows give a size; the values are once, few, many and, for expanded clones, a class.

cdr3_aa,cdr3_nt,d_call,j_call,v_call,clone_size
CASSLEGWEGAVKNIQYF,TGTGCCAGCAGCTTAGAGGGATGGGAGGGGGCGGTCAAAAACATTCAGTACTTC,.,TRBJ2-4,TRBV7-9,.
CSAEGPFQQFF,TGCAGTGCGGAAGGGCCTTTCCAGCAGTTCTTC,.,TRBJ2-1,TRBV20-1,.
CATSRDASGNYEQYF,TGTGCCACCAGCAGAGACGCTAGCGGAAACTACGAGCAGTACTTC,TRBD2,TRBJ2-7,TRBV15,.
CASSQDIPGGRRLTTYGYTF,TGCGCCAGCAGCCAAGATATTCCGGGCGGGAGACGACTGACAACCTATGGCTACACCTTC,.,TRBJ1-2,TRBV4-1,once
CASSSSVGNTEAFF,TGTGCCAGCAGTTCCTCCGTTGGGAACACTGAAGCTTTCTTT,.,TRBJ1-1,TRBV6-5,.
CASSYGQGGSPLHF,TGTGCCAGCAGCTACGGACAGGGAGGGTCACCCCTCCACTTT,TRBD1,TRBJ1-6,TRBV7-9,.
CASSQYQQGSYEQYF,TGTGCCAGCAGCCAATATCAACAGGGTTCCTACGAGCAGTACTTC,.,TRBJ2-7,TRBV14,once
CASSFRGQLGYTF,TGTGCCAGCAGTTTTAGGGGACAGTTAGGCTACACCTTC,TRBD1,TRBJ1-2,TRBV12-3/TRBV12-4,.
CASSYRLAGGSDTQYF,TGTGCCAGCAGTTACCGACTAGCGGGAGGGTCCGATACGCAGTATTTT,TRBD2,TRBJ2-3,TRBV6-6,.
CASSPGRLNEKLFF,TGTGCCAGCAGCCCGGGACGGCTAAATGAAAAACTGTTTTTT,.,TRBJ1-4,TRBV28,.
CASSQGGGGRSNTQYF,TGTGCCAGCAGCCAAGGAGGAGGCGGGAGGTCGAATACGCAGTATTTT,TRBD2,TRBJ2-3,TRBV3-1/TRBV3-2,.
CASSEKDRLNQPQHF,TGTGCCAGCAGTGAAAAGGACAGATTGAATCAGCCCCAGCATTTT,.,TRBJ1-5,TRBV2,.
CASRGWMNTEAFF,TGTGCCAGCCGGGGCTGGATGAACACTGAAGCTTTCTTT,.,TRBJ1-1,TRBV5-8,.